These 8 T cell receptor beta chains came from one sample sequenced in a study of blood T cell repertoires in COVID-19. The table came from immunoSEQ multiplex PCR; TCRdb's copy has only in-frame clones and leaves some out. The repertoire holds about 210,000 clones, with 70% to 85% as singletons. Sequenced input: peripheral blood. The receptors shown here come from a man between 40 and 49 years old who had recovered from COVID-19.

This chain links TRBV9 with TRBJ1-3; possibly TRBD1 for D (5 bases). Trimming shortened V by 1 base and J by 0 bases, and 11 bases separated the two germline ends. This CDR3 contains 16 residues. The germline V gene has CDR1 SGDLS and CDR2 YYNGEE. The DNA of the CDR3 is TGTGCCAGCAGCGTACAGGACACCCGCTCTGGAAACACCATATATTTT. This codes for CASSVQDTRSGNTIYF.

This sequence joins TRBV2 and TRBJ2-2, with 7 bases matching TRBD2. There are 15 residues in the CDR3. Losses at the gene ends were 6 bases for V and 3 bases for J; bases not matched to a gene: 7. Germline V gives CDR1 SNHLY, CDR2 FYNNEI. The CDR3 DNA reads TGTGCCAGCAGGGAATTAGCGGGTGACACCGGGGAGCTGTTTTTT. It codes for CASRELAGDTGELFF.

Here the CDR3 reads CSVLGQGNTEKLFF. DNA for the CDR3: TGCAGCGTCCTTGGACAGGGTAATACGGAAAAACTGTTTTTT. The rearrangement uses TRBV29-1 and TRBJ1-4, with TRBD1 matching 8 bases. The CDR3 totals 14 residues. Germline CDR1 SQVTM, CDR2 ANQGSEA. The V segment lost 6 bases and the J segment 8 bases; nucleotides outside the gene matches: 11. Combining the CDR3 with reference TRBV29-1 and TRBJ1-4 gives the whole variable domain SAVISQKPSRDICQRGTSLTIQCQVDSQVTMMFWYRQQPGQSLTLIATANQGSEATYESGFVIDKFPISRPNLTFSTLTVSNMSPEDSSIYLCSVLGQGNTEKLFFGSGTQLSVL.

This chain connects TRBV15 to TRBJ2-7, with 15 bases matching TRBD2. V dropped 0 bases and J dropped 4; count of bases not matched to a gene: 7. The V gene's germline CDR1 is LNHNV and CDR2 YYDKDF (reference sequence). CDR3 size: 18 residues. The CDR3 loop reads CATSRDGLAGGPKYEQYF. The DNA for the CDR3 is TGTGCCACCAGCAGAGACGGACTAGCGGGAGGGCCTAAGTACGAGCAGTACTTC.

This chain uses TRBV29-1 with TRBJ1-2, with 7 bases fitting TRBD1. The V segment lost 5 bases and the J segment 4 bases; nucleotides outside the gene matches: 19. The CDR3 totals 17 residues. Germline loops: CDR1 SQVTM, CDR2 ANQGSEA. CDR3 region: CSVKTRDSVVGAYGYTF. DNA for the CDR3: TGCAGCGTTAAAACCCGGGACAGTGTGGTGGGGGCCTATGGCTACACCTTC.

The chain employs TRBV2 and TRBJ1-1, with D perhaps matching TRBD1 (6 bases). This CDR3 has 17 amino acids. Trimming pared 6 bases from V and 3 bases from J, leaving 23 bases between. The V gene's germline CDR1 is SNHLY and CDR2 FYNNEI. CDR3 sequence: CASRQGGLLFVYTEAFF. CDR3 DNA sequence: TGTGCCAGCAGACAGGGAGGGCTCCTCTTTGTGTACACTGAAGCTTTCTTT.

CDR3 DNA: TGTGCCAGCACCCGGGACAGTAACTCTGGAAACACCATATATTTT. Translating it yields CASTRDSNSGNTIYF. This chain connects TRBV6-5 to TRBJ1-3; 7 bases map to TRBD1. This CDR3 contains 15 residues. Germline loops: CDR1 MNHEY, CDR2 SVGAGI. V dropped 7 bases and J dropped 0; count of bases not matched to a gene: 6.

The chain employs TRBV30 and TRBJ2-5; 9 bases are shared with TRBD1. Germline V gene lookup returns CDR1 GTSNPN and CDR2 SVGIG (reference sequence). The ends lost 1 base at V and 10 bases at J; junction bases unmatched: 13. The CDR3 consists of 15 residues. CDR3 amino acids: CAWSGTGAPQVGQYF. DNA of the CDR3: TGTGCCTGGAGTGGGACAGGGGCCCCCCAGGTCGGCCAGTACTTC.